This T cell receptor (beta chain) was profiled in a study of shared clonotypes between healthy human individuals. General observations from the study: Clonotype sharing among donors likely depends on sequencing depth.

Cells designated naive CD8 were CD45RO-negative and were positively selected for CCR7, with terminally differentiated effector memory CD45RA+ cells excluded. To note about this clone: The antigen is undetermined.

Only in-frame clones appear in the TCRdb table, and some are missing; sequencing was by immunoSEQ multiplex PCR. The sample lists just over 2,000,000 clones, approximately 94% occurring once. Germline CDR1 reads LNHNV; CDR2 reads YYDKDF (reference sequence). The CDR3 is 13 amino acids. Trimming pared 2 bases from V and 9 bases from J, leaving 11 bases between. This clonotype was sampled from a man between 18 and 29 years old in good health. V usage is TRBV15 and J usage is TRBJ2-1, with D unresolved. Sequencing input: naive CD8+ T cells sorted from blood. The DNA of the CDR3 is TGTGCCACCAGCAGATTAGGGTACCCTGAGCAGTTCTTC. Protein sequence: CATSRLGYPEQFF.